This TCR beta chain was profiled in a study of T cell responses to AZD1222 COVID-19 vaccine. General study results and limits: Across the whole spike, CD4 TCRs peaked at regions 160-218 and 743-854. Donors skewed white British and female; clonal diversity was possibly underestimated.

Germline V lookup: CDR1 SQVTM, CDR2 ANQGSEA. This CDR3 is 15 amino acids long. V lost 8 bases and J lost 1, with 18 bases in between. The sample holds one count of this clone. Its antigen is unknown. Clones were sequenced by immunoSEQ multiplex PCR, and TCRdb holds only the in-frame ones, with some missing. The repertoire holds about 90,000 clones, with 85% as singletons. The receptor was derived from an adult who received the AZD1222 COVID-19 vaccine. The source material was peripheral blood, sampled 28 days after the second AZD1222 dose. This sequence joins TRBV29-1 and TRBJ2-1; D is perhaps TRBD2 (5 bases). The CDR3 DNA is TGCAGCCACCGGGGAGAACCTGGATCCTACAATGAGCAGTTCTTC. The encoded protein is CSHRGEPGSYNEQFF.